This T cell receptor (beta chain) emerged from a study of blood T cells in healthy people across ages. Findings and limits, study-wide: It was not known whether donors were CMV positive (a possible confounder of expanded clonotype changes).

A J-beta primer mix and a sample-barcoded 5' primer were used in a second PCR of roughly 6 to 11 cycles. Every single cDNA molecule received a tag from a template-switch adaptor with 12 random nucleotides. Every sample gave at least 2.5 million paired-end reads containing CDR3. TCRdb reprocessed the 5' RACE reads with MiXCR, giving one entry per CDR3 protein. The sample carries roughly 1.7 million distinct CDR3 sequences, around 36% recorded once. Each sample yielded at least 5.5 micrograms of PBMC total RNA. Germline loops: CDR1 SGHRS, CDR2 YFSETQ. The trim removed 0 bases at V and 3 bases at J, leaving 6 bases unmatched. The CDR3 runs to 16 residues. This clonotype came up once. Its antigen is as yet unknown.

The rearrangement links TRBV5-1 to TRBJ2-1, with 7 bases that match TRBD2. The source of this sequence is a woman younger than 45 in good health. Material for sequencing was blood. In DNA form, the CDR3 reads TGCGCCAGCAGCTTGGAATGGGGAGGGATCTACAATGAGCAGTTCTTC. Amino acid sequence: CASSLEWGGIYNEQFF.